The present T cell receptor (beta chain) was sequenced within a study of blood T cell repertoires in COVID-19. At the level of the study: Sample material is recorded as cDNA or gDNA derived from T cells, B-cell-depleted T cells, or PBMCs.

In the original processing: Reference gene primer amplification yielded estimated nucleated cell counts. Here immunoSEQ multiplex PCR was the method, and the copy in TCRdb shows in-frame clones only, minus some. V and J calls and clone size are given by that table; D and trimming were obtained from the DNA. This repertoire shows around 67,000 clones, about 91% found once; its top ten account for more than 1.5%. The CDR3 covers 13 residues. The ends were cut back, 2 bases at V and 1 base at J, with 5 bases in the middle. The germline V gene encodes CDR1 KGHSH and CDR2 LQKENI. As to this clone: This specimen includes other DNA sequences encoding the same CDR3.

The V call is TRBV18, the J call TRBJ1-2; unclear D gene. This receptor was identified in an elderly woman with active or convalescent COVID-19. The sequenced sample consisted of peripheral blood. The CDR3 DNA follows: TGTGCCAGCTCACCAACGGTTAACTATGGCTACACCTTC. It translates to CASSPTVNYGYTF.